These 27 T cell receptor beta chains were sequenced from one sample in a study of T cells in Graves' hyperthyroidism and ophthalmopathy. Amplified TCR beta CDR3 regions derived from RNA transcripts. HTBI primers were employed in a first-round RT-PCR of the TCR CDR3. MiXCR, run by TCRdb on the multiplex PCR reads, gives a single entry per CDR3 protein. This sample has under 400,000 distinct CDR3 sequences, with about 21% found just once. Sequences were obtained from blood. Source of these receptors: a woman in her forties or fifties with Graves' hyperthyroidism.

The V call is TRBV6-1, the J call TRBJ2-2; D is undetermined. Trimming stripped 6 bases from V and 8 bases from J, with 13 bases between. The CDR3 loop spans 13 amino acids. Germline V gene sequence: CDR1 MNHNS, CDR2 SASEGT. This chain's CDR3 is CASSFYDRGELFF. The DNA for the CDR3 is TGTGCCAGCAGCTTCTACGATAGGGGGGAGCTGTTTTTT.

The chain employs TRBV2 and TRBJ2-1; a weak D match, TRBD2 (5 bases). The V gene lost 3 bases and the J gene lost 1 base, with 7 bases spanning the gap. In germline, CDR1 is SNHLY, CDR2 FYNNEI. CDR3 length: 14 amino acids. This chain's CDR3 is CASSDGKSYNEQFF. CDR3 bases: TGTGCCAGCAGTGACGGGAAATCCTACAATGAGCAGTTCTTC. Looking up the rest from reference TRBV2 and TRBJ2-1 gives the full variable domain: EPEVTQTPSHQVTQMGQEVILRCVPISNHLYFYWYRQILGQKVEFLVSFYNNEISEKSEIFDDQFSVERPDGSNFTLKIRSTKLEDSAMYFCASSDGKSYNEQFFGPGTRLTVL.

The chain carries TRBV7-2 and TRBJ1-3; D ambiguous. The CDR3 runs 15 residues. Trimming took off 1 base at V and 4 bases at J, with 11 bases between the two ends. The germline V gene has CDR1 SGHTA and CDR2 FQGNSA. The chain's CDR3 is CASSLELLGGNTIYF. In nucleotides, the CDR3 is TGTGCCAGCAGCTTAGAGCTATTAGGGGGAAACACCATATATTTT. Supplemented by reference TRBV7-2 and TRBJ1-3, the full variable domain reads GAGVSQSPSNKVTEKGKDVELRCDPISGHTALYWYRQSLGQGLEFLIYFQGNSAPDKSGLPSDRFSAERTGGSVSTLTIQRTQQEDSAVYLCASSLELLGGNTIYFGEGSWLTVV.

The chain links TRBV28 to TRBJ2-7; D is unresolved. From germline, CDR1 is MDHEN and CDR2 SYDVKM. V gave up 4 bases and J gave up 4 bases, with 11 bases separating them. This CDR3 is 13 amino acids long. The CDR3 sequence is CASSSPSVYEQYF. In DNA form, the CDR3 reads TGTGCCAGCAGTTCCCCCTCCGTGTACGAGCAGTACTTC.

This clonotype was counted ten times or more. This rearrangement joins TRBV18 to TRBJ1-1, with unresolved D. Per germline, CDR1 KGHSH and CDR2 LQKENI. The V and J ends lost 0 bases and 1 base respectively, with 9 bases between them. The CDR3 runs 15 residues. The CDR3 here is CASSPPSQTNTEAFF. The CDR3 nucleotides are TGTGCCAGCTCACCACCGAGTCAGACGAACACTGAAGCTTTCTTT.

This clonotype was seen at least ten times. The V and J genes are TRBV6-1 and TRBJ1-1; 10 positions agree with TRBD1. Losses at the gene ends were 6 bases for V and 0 bases for J; bases not matched to a gene: 4. From germline, CDR1 is MNHNS and CDR2 SASEGT. The CDR3 covers 15 residues. In DNA form, the CDR3 reads TGTGCCAGCAGAGGGACAGGGGCTCTGAACACTGAAGCTTTCTTT. Translation: CASRGTGALNTEAFF.

This clonotype has a count of ten or more. The chain combines TRBV10-3 with TRBJ2-1; no firm D call. The V end lost 3 bases, the J end lost 5 bases, and 8 bases lay between the germline ends. This CDR3 contains 13 residues. From germline, CDR1 is ENHRY and CDR2 SYGVKD. CDR3 loop: CAISDTSHNEQFF. The CDR3 DNA reads TGTGCCATCAGTGATACCAGCCACAATGAGCAGTTCTTC.

In this sample, this clonotype turned up many times. Here the CDR3 reads CASSIGRGGGETQYF. CDR3 in DNA: TGTGCCAGCTCGATTGGCCGCGGAGGTGGAGAGACCCAGTACTTC. This chain joins TRBV6-1 and TRBJ2-5, with D perhaps matching TRBD2 (5 bases). The V gene lost 8 bases and the J gene lost 4 bases, with 20 bases spanning the gap. Germline-derived CDR1 and CDR2 are MNHNS and SASEGT. This CDR3 has 15 residues.

This chain uses TRBV12-3 or TRBV12-4 with TRBJ2-2; D is uncertain. V shed 10 bases and J shed 3 bases, with 15 bases lying between them. The CDR3 length is 14 residues. The CDR3 DNA reads TGTGCCAATTCCGGGCGCCCAGACACCGGGGAGCTGTTTTTT. Protein: CANSGRPDTGELFF.

This clonotype has a handful of counts. The rearrangement uses TRBV19 and TRBJ2-3; D is uncertain. Per germline, CDR1 LNHDA and CDR2 SQIVND (reference sequence). CDR3 length equals 14 residues. V lost 3 bases to trimming and J lost 1 base, with 8 bases between them. The DNA for the CDR3 is TGTGCCAGTAGTATTGAACTCCGCACAGATACGCAGTATTTT. It specifies CASSIELRTDTQYF.

This clonotype was picked up many times. V usage is TRBV20-1 and J usage is TRBJ2-7; TRBD1 matches 8 bases. CDR3 size: 13 residues. Germline CDR1 is DFQATT and CDR2 is SNEGSKA (reference sequence). After removal of 1 base from V and 4 bases from J, the junction contained 3 bases not matched to a gene. This chain's CDR3 is CSARGTGSYEQYF. CDR3 nucleotide sequence: TGCAGTGCTAGAGGGACAGGGTCTTACGAGCAGTACTTC.

Details on this clonotype: Just one base apart from a much larger clone, this may be a read error. V and J are TRBV19 and TRBJ2-1; D ambiguous. The germline CDR1 and CDR2 sequences are LNHDA and SQIVND (reference sequence). The CDR3 is 13 residues long. V lost 5 bases, J lost 4 bases, and 9 bases lay in between. The CDR3 sequence is CASSVKVYNEQFF. CDR3 DNA: TGTGCCAGTAGTGTCAAGGTTTACAATGAGCAGTTCTTC.

This clonotype was counted at least ten times. This chain connects TRBV28 to TRBJ2-7; no reliable D call. Germline loops: CDR1 MDHEN, CDR2 SYDVKM. The CDR3 runs to 15 residues. Trimming left V 3 bases short and J 4 bases short, with 16 bases between. The CDR3 protein is CASSFRPRNFYEQYF. CDR3 nucleotides: TGTGCCAGCAGTTTTAGGCCAAGGAATTTTTACGAGCAGTACTTC. The variable domain in full, with the rest retrieved from reference TRBV28 and TRBJ2-7, is DVKVTQSSRYLVKRTGEKVFLECVQDMDHENMFWYRQDPGLGLRLIYFSYDVKMKEKGDIPEGYSVSREKKERFSLILESASTNQTSMYLCASSFRPRNFYEQYFGPGTRLTVT.

This clonotype was observed many times. The rearrangement joins TRBV15 to TRBJ1-5; D unclear. The CDR3 consists of 16 residues. V was pared by 1 base and J by 3 bases, with 13 bases between. Looked up from germline, CDR1 is LNHNV and CDR2 is YYDKDF (reference sequence). The CDR3 DNA follows: TGTGCCACCAGCAGAGGGAATGAAGCCCCCAATCAGCCCCAGCATTTT. The encoded protein is CATSRGNEAPNQPQHF.

This clonotype appeared many times. The chain couples TRBV6-1 to TRBJ1-1; D may be TRBD1 (5 bases). The V end lost 6 bases, the J end lost 6 bases, and 11 bases lay between the germline ends. Germline V CDR1 and CDR2: MNHNS, SASEGT. The CDR3 covers 12 residues. The CDR3 region is CASRSGAPEAFF. In nucleotides, the CDR3 is TGTGCCAGCAGGAGCGGGGCACCTGAAGCTTTCTTT.

This clonotype was recorded many times. V and J are TRBV20-1 and TRBJ2-2; TRBD1 matches at 8 bases. The CDR3 extends over 14 amino acids. The ends lost 2 bases at V and 5 bases at J; junction bases unmatched: 4. CDR1 DFQATT and CDR2 SNEGSKA come from the germline V gene (reference sequence). CDR3 residues: CSARRGTGTGELFF. As DNA, the CDR3 is TGCAGTGCTAGAAGGGGGACAGGTACCGGGGAGCTGTTTTTT.

This clonotype was counted at least ten times. The chain has TRBV7-9 and TRBJ1-5, with 7 nucleotides matching TRBD1. V was clipped by 5 bases and J by 6 bases; unmatched bases: 7. CDR1 is SEHNR, CDR2 FQNEAQ, per germline (reference sequence). The length of the CDR3 is 14 residues. The CDR3 is CASSLTGVIQPQHF. The CDR3 bases are TGTGCCAGCAGCCTAACAGGGGTAATTCAGCCCCAGCATTTT.

The chain links TRBV3-1 to TRBJ1-1; TRBD1 agrees at 12 bases. With V trimmed by 4 bases and J by 4 bases, 16 bases remained unmatched. Germline V gene lookup returns CDR1 LGHDT and CDR2 YNNKEL (reference sequence). The CDR3 consists of 19 residues. The CDR3 sequence: CASSLNLRDRGLRGTEAFF. In DNA form, the CDR3 reads TGTGCCAGCAGCCTGAATCTCCGGGACAGGGGGCTCCGAGGCACTGAAGCTTTCTTT.

The chain recombines TRBV5-1 with TRBJ2-2, with D possibly being TRBD2 (6 bases). Germline CDR1 reads SGHRS; CDR2 reads YFSETQ. CDR3 length: 16 residues. V lost 0 bases and J 3 bases, leaving 12 bases between the germline ends. CDR3: CASSLDGGLDTGELFF. CDR3 nucleotide sequence: TGCGCCAGCAGCTTGGATGGAGGGCTCGACACCGGGGAGCTGTTTTTT.

V is TRBV11-2 and J is TRBJ1-6; D is undetermined. Germline CDR1 is SGHAT and CDR2 is FQNNGV. This CDR3 comprises 15 residues. The V end lost 1 base, the J end lost 3 bases, and 7 bases lay between the germline ends. This chain's CDR3 is CASSLGAVYNSPLHF. CDR3 DNA: TGTGCCAGCAGCTTAGGGGCAGTCTATAATTCACCCCTCCACTTT.

About this clonotype itself: A much more abundant neighbour one base away suggests this may be a read error. This chain uses TRBV2 with TRBJ2-1, with 8 bases that match TRBD2. With 3 bases clipped from V and 6 bases from J, the junction kept 10 bases outside the gene matches. This CDR3 spans 16 amino acids. CDR1 SNHLY and CDR2 FYNNEI come from the germline V gene. The CDR3 loop reads CASSDYGGARSNEQFF. The CDR3 DNA is TGTGCCAGCAGTGATTACGGGGGGGCTCGATCCAATGAGCAGTTCTTC.

This clonotype came up many times. The V and J genes are TRBV11-2 and TRBJ2-7; 9 bases map to TRBD1. Per the germline V gene, CDR1 is SGHAT and CDR2 is FQNNGV. Trimming took 6 bases from V and 4 from J; bases not matched to a gene: 13. The CDR3 sequence is 16 residues long. CDR3 sequence: CASSWMVTGGSYEQYF. CDR3 nucleotide sequence: TGTGCCAGCAGTTGGATGGTGACAGGGGGTAGTTACGAGCAGTACTTC.

This clonotype was found many times. V and J are TRBV12-3 or TRBV12-4 and TRBJ2-5, with 8 bases matching TRBD2. This CDR3 comprises 15 residues. V lost 5 bases to trimming and J lost 2 bases; unmatched junction nucleotides: 7. CDR3 protein: CASSRGTRSQETQYF. In nucleotides, the CDR3 is TGTGCCAGCAGTCGGGGGACTAGATCACAAGAGACCCAGTACTTC.

This clonotype was counted ten times or more. The gene calls are TRBV20-1 and TRBJ2-1; the D is unclear. Trimming removed 3 bases at V and 3 bases at J, with 6 bases between. The CDR3 has 12 amino acids. CDR1 and CDR2 (germline): DFQATT, SNEGSKA (reference sequence). Here the CDR3 reads CSASRDYNEQFF. The CDR3 bases are TGCAGTGCTAGTAGGGACTACAATGAGCAGTTCTTC.

The chain is built from TRBV19 and TRBJ1-1, with a possible D match to TRBD1 (6 bases). Looked up from germline, CDR1 is LNHDA and CDR2 is SQIVND (reference sequence). The CDR3 loop spans 13 amino acids. Trimming took off 8 bases at V and 4 bases at J, with 14 bases between the two ends. CDR3: CASCPRGATEAFF. As DNA, the CDR3 is TGTGCCAGTTGCCCCAGGGGAGCCACTGAAGCTTTCTTT.

In this sample, this clonotype turned up a few times. This chain joins TRBV28 and TRBJ2-7; no definite D call. This CDR3 has 11 amino acids. V was pared by 1 base and J by 8 bases, with 6 bases between. Germline CDR1 and CDR2: MDHEN and SYDVKM. CDR3 sequence (DNA): TGTGCCAGCAGTTTATCGGCGAAGCAGTACTTC. Its protein is CASSLSAKQYF.

The chain carries TRBV7-9 and TRBJ1-3, with 7 bases lining up with TRBD1. The germline V gene encodes CDR1 SEHNR and CDR2 FQNEAQ (reference sequence). The CDR3 is 16 residues long. The V and J ends lost 5 bases and 3 bases, in that order; junction bases with no gene match: 10. CDR3 nucleotides: TGTGCCAGCAGCCCAGGGACAGATTCATTTGGAAACACCATATATTTT. The encoded protein is CASSPGTDSFGNTIYF.